A single sample is the source of the 23 T cell receptor beta chains below, sequenced in a study of T cells in women clearing cervical HPV infection. Method: immunoSEQ multiplex PCR; TCRdb's copy keeps in-frame clones and lacks some. The sample table includes approximately 41,000 clones. The specimen was blood buffy coat. The origin of the receptors is a woman between 18 and 75 years old with a cervical HPV16 infection that either progressed to CIN3+ or cleared (not recorded which).

Notes on this clone: Coverage ceases 3 residues before the CDR3 finishes, and the germline J gene fills in the end. V gene TRBV19 combines with J gene TRBJ2-1, with D unclear. Germline V gene sequence: CDR1 LNHDA, CDR2 SQIVND (reference sequence). The CDR3 loop spans 12 amino acids. Trimming removed 3 bases from V and 3 bases from J, with 3 bases in between. The chain's CDR3 is CASSIGYNEQFF. The sequenced CDR3 bases are TGTGCCAGTAGTATCGGCTACAATGAG.

Details on this clone: With the read ending 3 residues before the CDR3 end, the germline J gene is used to fill in that end. The J gene is TRBJ2-5, the V gene TRBV5-6, with 9 bases matching TRBD2. Germline V gives CDR1 SGHDT, CDR2 YYEEEE. The CDR3 has 13 amino acids. V lost 5 bases and J lost 4; bases outside the gene matches: 3. Partial CDR3 DNA: TGTGCCAGCAGGGCGGGGGGGACAGAGACC. Residues: CASRAGGTET. The full CDR3 protein is CASRAGGTETQYF.

As regards this clone: Read data end 3 residues before the CDR3 end; the end is taken from the germline J gene. V is TRBV18 and J is TRBJ2-7; 7 nucleotides match TRBD1. The CDR3 covers 13 residues. V lost 3 bases to trimming and J lost 2 bases; unmatched junction nucleotides: 1. The V gene's germline CDR1 is KGHSH and CDR2 LQKENI. This chain's CDR3 is CASSPGTAYEQYF. Partial CDR3 DNA: TGTGCCAGCTCACCGGGGACAGCCTACGAG.

A note on this clone: The CDR3 end is not reached by the read, which stops 3 residues before it; the germline J gene fills it in. The chain couples TRBV5-1 to TRBJ1-4, with D tentatively TRBD1 (5 bases). Trimming took 0 bases from V and 8 from J, leaving 11 bases between them. Germline CDR1 is SGHRS and CDR2 is YFSETQ. There are 14 residues in the CDR3. CDR3 amino acids: CASSLVGVGEKLFF. The sequenced part of the CDR3 DNA is TGCGCCAGCAGCTTGGTAGGGGTTGGCGAAAAA.

In the case of this clone: The read is 3 residues too short to cover the CDR3 end, so that end is filled in from the germline J gene. This chain links TRBV6-1 with TRBJ1-2, with 7 bases identical to TRBD1. Germline V lookup: CDR1 MNHNS, CDR2 SASEGT. V dropped 4 bases and J dropped 6; count of bases not matched to a gene: 5. CDR3 size: 13 residues. CDR3 protein: CASSAGDRHGYTF. The CDR3 DNA, read in part, is TGTGCCAGCAGTGCTGGGGACAGACATGGC.

As for this clone: The read ends 3 residues before the CDR3 terminus; that terminus is restored from the germline J gene. This chain links TRBV23-1 with TRBJ1-5; 7 positions match TRBD1. TRBV23-1 is filed as an ORF, its function uncertain. V shed 6 bases, J shed 3 bases, and the junction held 8 bases outside the gene matches. The CDR3 is 15 residues long. The CDR3 DNA, read in part, is TGCGCCAGCAGGACAGGGCTCCCTTACAATCAGCCC. This encodes CASRTGLPYNQP. The entire CDR3 protein is CASRTGLPYNQPQHF.

Details on this clone: The sequenced fragment ends 3 residues before the CDR3 boundary, so the rest is inferred from the germline J gene. V usage is TRBV20-1 and J usage is TRBJ2-1; 11 bases agree with TRBD2. Germline-derived CDR1 and CDR2 are DFQATT and SNEGSKA (reference sequence). V was clipped by 5 bases and J by 4 bases; unmatched bases: 4. The CDR3 is made up of 14 amino acids. The CDR3 spells CSADGTSGYNEQFF. The covered CDR3 bases are TGCAGTGCTGACGGGACTAGCGGTTACAATGAG.

Remarks on this clone: The CDR3 extends 3 residues past the end of the read, so its final part is completed from the germline J gene. The gene calls are TRBV20-1 and TRBJ2-1, with D uncertain. Deletions cut 1 base from V and 8 bases from J, with 18 bases between. The CDR3 is 15 residues long. CDR1 is DFQATT, CDR2 SNEGSKA, per germline (reference sequence). Partial CDR3 DNA: TGCAGTGCTAGAGGTGGGCGCAGGTCCGGCGATGAG. Protein sequence: CSARGGRRSGDE. The full CDR3 is CSARGGRRSGDEQFF.

Points on this clone: Coverage ceases 3 residues before the CDR3 finishes, and the germline J gene fills in the end. V is TRBV29-1 and J is TRBJ2-5; D ambiguous. Trimming removed 0 bases at V and 2 bases at J, with 7 bases between. The CDR3 totals 13 residues. From germline, CDR1 is SQVTM and CDR2 ANQGSEA. The CDR3 DNA, read in part, is TGCAGCGTTGAAGAGCAGATTCAAGAGACC. Protein product: CSVEEQIQET. The whole CDR3 is CSVEEQIQETQYF.

About this clone: The read terminates 3 residues before the CDR3 end, so the remaining end is supplied by the germline J gene. This chain uses TRBV19 with TRBJ2-3; D might be TRBD2 (7 bases). V lost 2 bases and J 1 base, leaving 13 bases between the germline ends. The CDR3 length is 16 residues. Germline CDR1 is LNHDA and CDR2 is SQIVND (reference sequence). This CDR3 is CASSIIRGGGTDTQYF. The sequenced part of the CDR3 DNA is TGTGCCAGTAGTATAATTAGGGGGGGCGGCACAGATACG.

Note on this clone: Coverage ceases 3 residues before the CDR3 finishes, and the germline J gene fills in the end. V is TRBV28 and J is TRBJ1-4; 7 nucleotides match TRBD1. The CDR3 loop spans 12 amino acids. From germline, CDR1 is MDHEN and CDR2 SYDVKM. Incomplete CDR3 DNA: TGTGCCAGCAGTCAAACTGGGACAGCA. It encodes CASSQTGTA. The entire CDR3 protein reads CASSQTGTALFF.

The sequenced part of the CDR3 DNA is TGCGCCAGCCTGCTCGAGGTGGGGGAGGGACAGGGCAGAAATCAGCCC. Protein: CASLLEVGEGQGRNQP. The entire CDR3 is CASLLEVGEGQGRNQPQHF. This chain links TRBV23-1 with TRBJ1-5, with TRBD1 matching 9 bases. The CDR3 end falls 3 residues outside the read, so it is completed with the germline J gene. TRBV23-1 carries the ORF label, with uncertain function. The CDR3 consists of 19 residues. V gave up 8 bases and J gave up 4 bases; unmatched junction bases: 21.

Concerning this clone itself: With the read ending 3 residues before the CDR3 end, the germline J gene is used to fill in that end. The chain employs TRBV20-1 and TRBJ2-3, with D possibly being TRBD1 (5 bases). The V gene lost 3 bases and the J gene lost 3 bases, with 13 bases spanning the gap. This CDR3 has 14 amino acids. Per germline, CDR1 DFQATT and CDR2 SNEGSKA (reference sequence). The CDR3 DNA, read in part, is TGCAGTGCTAGTGACGGCCAGGGTACAGATACG. Encoded protein: CSASDGQGTDT. The full CDR3 protein reads CSASDGQGTDTQYF.

Remarks on this clone: The read ends 3 residues before the CDR3 terminus; that terminus is restored from the germline J gene. The chain carries TRBV19 and TRBJ2-6; possible D gene TRBD1, 5 bases. Per the germline V gene, CDR1 is LNHDA and CDR2 is SQIVND (reference sequence). This CDR3 spans 16 amino acids. Trimming pared 3 bases from V and 4 bases from J, leaving 13 bases between. The CDR3: CASSIWTFSGANVLTF. The covered CDR3 bases are TGTGCCAGTAGTATCTGGACATTCTCCGGGGCCAACGTC.

A remark on this clone: The missing CDR3 end, 3 residues past where the read stops, is filled in from the germline J gene. The chain couples TRBV2 to TRBJ1-3; D uncertain. Trimming removed 7 bases at V and 0 bases at J, with 7 bases between. CDR3 length: 13 residues. CDR1 and CDR2 from the germline V gene are SNHLY and FYNNEI. The part of the CDR3 DNA that was read is TGTGCCAGCATGCAGGACTCTGGAAACACC. Encoded protein: CASMQDSGNT. The full CDR3 protein is CASMQDSGNTIYF.

Details on this clone: The sequence runs out 3 residues before the end of the CDR3; the remainder is reconstructed from the germline J gene. This chain links TRBV5-1 with TRBJ2-5, with D perhaps TRBD2 (5 bases). The V gene lost 4 bases and the J gene lost 3 bases, with 13 bases spanning the gap. Germline V gives CDR1 SGHRS, CDR2 YFSETQ. The CDR3 covers 14 residues. Partial CDR3 DNA: TGCGCCAGCAGCCCGGCTGCCGGGGAAGAGACC. Its translation: CASSPAAGEET. The full-length CDR3 reads as CASSPAAGEETQYF.

Comment on this clone: Its ends do not fully match the called genes, so a read error is possible. CDR3 sequence reads: CASRDGKLAGDYDEQFF. The part of the CDR3 DNA that was read is TGTGCCAGCAGGGACGGTAAACTAGCGGGGGACTACGATGAG. The chain links TRBV2 to TRBJ2-1; 11 bases map to TRBD2. The CDR3 end is not reached by the read, which stops 3 residues before it; the germline J gene fills it in. Germline-derived CDR1 and CDR2 are SNHLY and FYNNEI. This CDR3 comprises 17 residues.

Comment on this clone: The CDR3 extends 3 residues past the end of the read, so its final part is completed from the germline J gene. The rearrangement joins TRBV7-2 to TRBJ1-3; tentative D call: TRBD1 (5 bases). V shed 3 bases and J shed 4 bases, with 10 bases lying between them. The CDR3 totals 14 residues. Per the germline V gene, CDR1 is SGHTA and CDR2 is FQGNSA. The CDR3 region is CASSFGTGGNTIYF. CDR3 DNA, as far as it was read: TGTGCCAGCAGCTTCGGGACTGGGGGAAACACC.

Concerning this clone itself: The sequenced fragment ends 3 residues before the CDR3 boundary, so the rest is inferred from the germline J gene. The identical CDR3 is also encoded by other nucleotide sequences in the sample. The chain recombines TRBV28 with TRBJ2-5; 10 bases map to TRBD1. The CDR3 sequence is 14 residues long. The J segment lost 5 bases and the V segment lost 5 bases, leaving 5 bases of the junction unmatched. The germline CDR1 and CDR2 sequences are MDHEN and SYDVKM. CDR3 loop: CASSKTGGRETQYF. The sequenced CDR3 bases are TGTGCCAGCAGTAAGACAGGGGGCAGGGAGACC.

This CDR3 reads CASSLPGTSGGLHEQYF. The part of the CDR3 DNA that was read is TGTGCCAGCAGTTTACCTGGGACTAGCGGTGGGCTCCACGAG. J is TRBJ2-7 and V is TRBV27; TRBD2 matches 11 bases. Coverage ceases 3 residues before the CDR3 finishes, and the germline J gene fills in the end. CDR1 and CDR2 from the germline V gene are MNHEY and SMNVEV (reference sequence). The J segment lost 5 bases and the V segment lost 2 bases, leaving 11 bases of the junction unmatched. CDR3 length: 17 amino acids.

As for this clone: The read ends 3 residues early relative to the CDR3; the germline J gene fills the gap. The sample carries other DNA sequences with the same CDR3. The chain joins TRBV19 to TRBJ2-6; D is possibly TRBD1 (6 bases). The germline gives CDR1 LNHDA, CDR2 SQIVND (reference sequence). The length of the CDR3 is 16 residues. Between the trimmed V and J ends, which lost 6 bases and 0 bases, there was a span of 12 bases. This chain's CDR3 is CASSDRLSSGANVLTF. The DNA read from the CDR3 is TGTGCCAGTAGCGACAGGCTGTCCTCTGGGGCCAACGTC.

For this clone: The CDR3 end lies 3 residues beyond the end of the read and is filled in from the germline J gene. The genes are TRBV20-1 and TRBJ2-1; 9 nucleotides match TRBD2. The CDR3 loop spans 15 amino acids. The V segment lost 1 base and the J segment 4 bases; nucleotides outside the gene matches: 5. Germline V gene data show CDR1 as DFQATT and CDR2 as SNEGSKA (reference sequence). The CDR3 protein is CSARALAGIYNEQFF. The DNA read from the CDR3 is TGCAGTGCTAGAGCTCTAGCGGGGATATACAATGAG.

As to this clone: From the germline J gene comes the end of the CDR3, since the read stops 3 residues before it. The J gene is TRBJ1-5, the V gene TRBV19; no definite D call. CDR1 is LNHDA and CDR2 is SQIVND in the germline V gene (reference sequence). This CDR3 contains 14 residues. V was trimmed by 3 bases and J by 0 bases, leaving 6 bases between them. This CDR3 reads CASSIGPSNQPQHF. The sequenced part of the CDR3 DNA is TGTGCCAGTAGTATTGGGCCTAGCAATCAGCCC.